The 26 T cell receptor beta chains reported below all come from one sample, sequenced in a study of identical twins. TCRdb reanalysed the 5' RACE reads using MiXCR and keeps one entry per CDR3 protein. The sample has a few hundred thousand distinct CDR3 sequences, over 8.5% seen once. These data are also associated with another study on yellow fever vaccine responses in identical twins.

The sequenced material came from PBMCs. These receptors were taken from a woman aged 18-29 years in good health.

The chain has TRBV30 and TRBJ2-5, with D maybe TRBD2 (6 bases). The ends were cut back, 2 bases at V and 3 bases at J, with 13 bases in the middle. Germline CDR1 GTSNPN, CDR2 SVGIG (reference sequence). This CDR3 region has 14 residues. CDR3 in DNA: TGTGCCTGGAGTCCCCTAGCGAGAAAAGAGACCCAGTACTTC. Translated, it gives CAWSPLARKETQYF.

A few counts support this clonotype. The chain combines TRBV29-1 with TRBJ2-1, with 8 bases lining up with TRBD1. Losses at the gene ends were 1 base for V and 2 bases for J; bases not matched to a gene: 10. CDR1 is SQVTM and CDR2 is ANQGSEA in the germline V gene. This CDR3 spans 17 amino acids. In DNA form, the CDR3 reads TGCAGCGTTGAAGGGGGGCAATCAGGGGGCGCCTACAATGAGCAGTTCTTC. Residues: CSVEGGQSGGAYNEQFF.

V usage is TRBV24-1 and J usage is TRBJ1-2; D perhaps matches TRBD1 (5 bases). Germline CDR1 reads KGHDR; CDR2 reads SFDVKD. Trimming stripped 3 bases from V and 2 bases from J, with 21 bases between. This CDR3 comprises 18 residues. This CDR3 reads CATSDHLSDRGGNYGYTF. The CDR3 DNA is TGTGCCACCAGTGATCACCTCTCTGACAGAGGAGGAAACTATGGCTACACCTTC.

This clonotype was observed at least ten times. This sequence joins TRBV4-1 and TRBJ1-4; no clear D. The CDR3 totals 15 residues. Trimming cost V 1 base and J 0 bases, with 6 bases left between them. Germline V gene sequence: CDR1 MGHRA, CDR2 YSYEKL. This chain's CDR3 is CASSQATTTNEKLFF. DNA for the CDR3: TGCGCCAGCAGCCAAGCTACGACAACTAATGAAAAACTGTTTTTT.

The table lists this clonotype with a few counts. The rearrangement joins TRBV12-3 or TRBV12-4 to TRBJ2-7, with 7 nucleotides matching TRBD2. V shed 5 bases, J shed 3 bases, and the junction held 4 bases outside the gene matches. CDR3 size: 13 residues. The CDR3 loop reads CASSGPGGYEQYF. The DNA of the CDR3 is TGTGCCAGCAGTGGGCCGGGGGGCTACGAGCAGTACTTC.

This clonotype was recorded many times. Here the CDR3 DNA reads TGTGCCAGCAGTCCGGACATCATGGGCATATACAATGAGCAGTTCTTC. Amino acid sequence: CASSPDIMGIYNEQFF. V usage is TRBV12-3 or TRBV12-4 and J usage is TRBJ2-1, with a tentative D call TRBD1 (5 bases). There are 16 residues in the CDR3. V was clipped by 5 bases and J by 4 bases, with 18 bases between them.

This clonotype was counted ten times or more. The V gene is TRBV20-1, the J gene TRBJ2-2; weak D call: TRBD1 (5 bases). This CDR3 spans 16 amino acids. The V gene lost 2 bases and the J gene lost 5 bases, with 18 bases spanning the gap. CDR1 is DFQATT, CDR2 SNEGSKA, per germline (reference sequence). The DNA of the CDR3 is TGCAGTGCTAGATTTTTCAGGGTCTCTGGGACCGGGGAGCTGTTTTTT. Translated: CSARFFRVSGTGELFF.

This clonotype showed up many times. The V call is TRBV2, the J call TRBJ2-7, with D hard to call. Germline V gene lookup returns CDR1 SNHLY and CDR2 FYNNEI. Trimming took 8 bases from V and 3 from J, leaving 8 bases between them. The CDR3 spans 11 residues. CDR3 coding DNA: TGTGCCAGCGGGATCTACTACGAGCAGTACTTC. This codes for CASGIYYEQYF.

The chain has TRBV3-1 and TRBJ2-3, with TRBD1 as a possible D gene (6 bases). Deletions cut 4 bases from V and 1 base from J, with 9 bases between. Germline values: CDR1 LGHDT, CDR2 YNNKEL (reference sequence). The CDR3 contains 14 residues. DNA of the CDR3: TGTGCCAGCAGCCCGGGACACGGCACAGATACGCAGTATTTT. Protein product: CASSPGHGTDTQYF.

With regard to this clonotype: A much larger clone is a single base away; this may be a read error. J is TRBJ2-7 and V is TRBV24-1; D gene ambiguous. V was cut by 5 bases and J by 5 bases, with 12 bases left in between. Per the germline V gene, CDR1 is KGHDR and CDR2 is SFDVKD. The CDR3 is 13 residues long. The CDR3 spells CATSVSGGDEQYF. The CDR3 DNA follows: TGTGCCACCAGTGTCTCGGGTGGCGACGAGCAGTACTTC.

This clonotype turned up a few times. The chain joins TRBV4-1 to TRBJ2-7; D gene uncertain. Germline V gene lookup returns CDR1 MGHRA and CDR2 YSYEKL. V was trimmed by 0 bases and J by 10 bases, leaving 13 bases between them. The CDR3 covers 13 residues. The CDR3 DNA reads as TGCGCCAGCAGCCAAGAAGATTTCGGCCGCCAGTACTTC. This sequence encodes CASSQEDFGRQYF.

This clonotype was seen a handful of times. The rearrangement joins TRBV11-2 to TRBJ2-2; D is unclear. Germline V gene lookup returns CDR1 SGHAT and CDR2 FQNNGV. V was trimmed by 1 base and J by 5 bases, leaving 23 bases between them. The CDR3 contains 19 residues. DNA of the CDR3: TGTGCCAGCAGCTTAGTAGGTCCCGGGTTCTCCCGCCAAACCGGGGAGCTGTTTTTT. Encoded protein: CASSLVGPGFSRQTGELFF. Full variable domain (remainder filled in from reference TRBV11-2 and TRBJ2-2): EAGVAQSPRYKIIEKRQSVAFWCNPISGHATLYWYQQILGQGPKLLIQFQNNGVVDDSQLPKDRFSAERLKGVDSTLKIQPAKLEDSAVYLCASSLVGPGFSRQTGELFFGEGSRLTVL.

This clonotype was observed a few times. V and J are TRBV7-2 and TRBJ2-2; 7 nucleotides align to TRBD2. The CDR3 is made up of 17 amino acids. The junction had 11 bases not matched to a gene; V was cut back by 4 bases and J by 3 bases. Germline-derived CDR1 and CDR2 are SGHTA and FQGNSA. The CDR3 reads CASSSTGGRADTGELFF. CDR3 DNA sequence: TGTGCCAGCAGCTCTACTGGTGGGAGGGCCGACACCGGGGAGCTGTTTTTT.

CDR3 nucleotide sequence: TGTGCCAGCAGTACCCGGACTAGCGGTGCATATTTT. Encoded protein: CASSTRTSGAYF. The chain employs TRBV2 and TRBJ2-3; TRBD2 matches at 10 bases. V shed 5 bases, J shed 15 bases, and the junction held 8 bases outside the gene matches. The CDR3 has 12 residues. CDR1 is SNHLY, CDR2 FYNNEI, per germline.

The table lists this clonotype with a few counts. This chain links TRBV5-1 with TRBJ2-1; 13 nucleotides match TRBD2. J was trimmed by 8 bases and V by 4 bases; bases with no gene match: 24. The CDR3 has 21 residues. Germline V gene lookup returns CDR1 SGHRS and CDR2 YFSETQ. The CDR3 sequence is CASSPKGVFGLAGEFVYEQFF. CDR3 nucleotides: TGCGCCAGCAGCCCGAAAGGGGTATTTGGACTAGCGGGAGAGTTCGTCTATGAGCAGTTCTTC. Full variable domain (remainder filled in from reference TRBV5-1 and TRBJ2-1): KAGVTQTPRYLIKTRGQQVTLSCSPISGHRSVSWYQQTPGQGLQFLFEYFSETQRNKGNFPGRFSGRQFSNSRSEMNVSTLELGDSALYLCASSPKGVFGLAGEFVYEQFFGPGTRLTVL.

The rearrangement joins TRBV9 to TRBJ2-5; 9 bases map to TRBD2. Germline loops: CDR1 SGDLS, CDR2 YYNGEE. The CDR3 totals 15 residues. Trimming took 3 bases from V and 4 from J; bases not matched to a gene: 7. The CDR3 here is CASSARTSERETQYF. The CDR3 nucleotides read TGTGCCAGCAGCGCGCGGACTAGCGAACGAGAGACCCAGTACTTC. The entire variable domain, with the rest obtained from reference TRBV9 and TRBJ2-5, is as follows: DSGVTQTPKHLITATGQRVTLRCSPRSGDLSVYWYQQSLDQGLQFLIQYYNGEERAKGNILERFSAQQFPDLHSELNLSSLELGDSALYFCASSARTSERETQYFGPGTRLLVL.

This clonotype was counted many times. The chain couples TRBV12-3 or TRBV12-4 to TRBJ2-2, with D perhaps TRBD2 (5 bases). V lost 5 bases and J lost 1, with 14 bases in between. This CDR3 has 16 residues. CDR3 DNA: TGTGCCAGCAGTCCCCTCGGGGAACGGAACACCGGGGAGCTGTTTTTT. This gives the protein CASSPLGERNTGELFF.

The table lists this clonotype with a few counts. V is TRBV10-1 and J is TRBJ2-3, with 8 bases that match TRBD1. V trimming: 6 bases; J trimming: 4 bases; junction bases outside the gene matches: 6. The CDR3 sequence is 14 residues long. Germline V CDR1 and CDR2: WNHNN, SYGVQD (reference sequence). The CDR3 nucleotides read TGCGCCAGCAGCAAGGACAGGGAATCAGATACGCAGTATTTT. Amino acid sequence: CASSKDRESDTQYF.

This chain joins TRBV24-1 and TRBJ2-7; 10 nucleotides align to TRBD1. The germline V gene has CDR1 KGHDR and CDR2 SFDVKD. V dropped 3 bases and J dropped 7; count of bases not matched to a gene: 5. The length of the CDR3 is 14 residues. CDR3: CATSDPGTGDEQYF. For the CDR3, the DNA is TGTGCCACCAGTGATCCCGGGACAGGGGATGAGCAGTACTTC.

This rearrangement joins TRBV6-1 to TRBJ2-4; D is possibly TRBD1 or TRBD2 (6 bases each). V lost 7 bases to trimming and J lost 9 bases, with 16 bases between them. CDR3 length: 13 amino acids. The germline V gene encodes CDR1 MNHNS and CDR2 SASEGT. The CDR3 coding sequence is TGTGCCAGCAATGGGGGCAGGGGAGGCATTCAGTACTTC. It codes for CASNGGRGGIQYF.

This clonotype appeared many times. The chain uses TRBV25-1 and TRBJ2-7; no reliable D call. The CDR3 has 13 residues. V dropped 1 base and J dropped 9 bases, with 13 bases sitting between them. Germline lookup yields CDR1 MGHDK and CDR2 SYGVNS. The CDR3 DNA is TGTGCCAGCAGTGAATCTGAAGGCAGCCCGCAGTACTTC. Translation: CASSESEGSPQYF.

This chain joins TRBV7-2 and TRBJ2-7; D gene ambiguous. In germline, CDR1 is SGHTA, CDR2 FQGNSA. CDR3 size: 15 residues. The V end was cut by 1 base, the J end by 0 bases, with 10 bases between. The CDR3, as DNA: TGTGCCAGCAGCTTAGTCGGACCGCACTCCTACGAGCAGTACTTC. It codes for CASSLVGPHSYEQYF.

The genes are TRBV5-1 and TRBJ2-5; 8 bases fit TRBD1. V gave up 4 bases and J gave up 4 bases; unmatched junction bases: 12. This CDR3 is 16 amino acids long. The V gene's germline CDR1 is SGHRS and CDR2 YFSETQ. In DNA, the CDR3 is TGCGCCAGCAGCCCGGCCGAGGCAGGGGGCCGAGAGACCCAGTACTTC. Encoded protein: CASSPAEAGGRETQYF. The full variable domain, in which reference TRBV5-1 and TRBJ2-5 provide the parts outside the CDR3, is KAGVTQTPRYLIKTRGQQVTLSCSPISGHRSVSWYQQTPGQGLQFLFEYFSETQRNKGNFPGRFSGRQFSNSRSEMNVSTLELGDSALYLCASSPAEAGGRETQYFGPGTRLLVL.

This clonotype was counted only a few times. The rearrangement links TRBV6-5 to TRBJ2-1; D might be TRBD2 (5 bases). The V end lost 0 bases, the J end lost 3 bases, and 12 bases lay between the germline ends. CDR1 and CDR2 (germline): MNHEY, SVGAGI. The CDR3 is 16 residues long. CDR3 protein: CASSYSVWTYYNEQFF. The CDR3 coding sequence is TGTGCCAGCAGTTACTCGGTCTGGACTTACTACAATGAGCAGTTCTTC.

This rearrangement joins TRBV7-2 to TRBJ2-3; possible D gene TRBD1, 6 bases. The CDR3 is made up of 14 amino acids. Deletions cut 1 base from V and 6 bases from J, with 11 bases between. CDR1 SGHTA and CDR2 FQGNSA come from the germline V gene. The CDR3 DNA reads as TGTGCCAGCAGCTTAGGGGGGCAGGGGGATACGCAGTATTTT. Translation gives CASSLGGQGDTQYF.

For the CDR3, the DNA is TGCGCCAGCAGACAGGGGCAAAGAAAAGAGACCCAGTACTTC. It is translated as CASRQGQRKETQYF. J is TRBJ2-5 and V is TRBV5-1, with TRBD1 matching over 7 bases. The J segment lost 3 bases and the V segment lost 5 bases, leaving 7 bases of the junction unmatched. CDR1 and CDR2 (germline): SGHRS, YFSETQ. This CDR3 spans 14 amino acids.